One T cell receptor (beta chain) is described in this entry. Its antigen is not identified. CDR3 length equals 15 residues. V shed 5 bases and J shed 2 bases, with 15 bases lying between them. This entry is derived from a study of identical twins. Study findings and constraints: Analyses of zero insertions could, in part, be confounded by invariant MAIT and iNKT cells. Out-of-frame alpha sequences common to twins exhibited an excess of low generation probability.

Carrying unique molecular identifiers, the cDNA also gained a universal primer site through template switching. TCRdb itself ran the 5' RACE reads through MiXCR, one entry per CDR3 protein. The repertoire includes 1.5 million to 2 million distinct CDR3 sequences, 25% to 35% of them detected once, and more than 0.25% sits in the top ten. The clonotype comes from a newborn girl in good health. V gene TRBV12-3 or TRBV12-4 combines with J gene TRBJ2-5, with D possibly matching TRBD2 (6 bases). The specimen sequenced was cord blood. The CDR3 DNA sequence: TGTGCCAGCAGTCCCCTCCGGGGGTATCAAGAGACCCAGTACTTC. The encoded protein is CASSPLRGYQETQYF.